The clone carrying this T cell receptor beta chain has at least ten counts. The source of the sample is a study of blood T cells in healthy people across ages. Alongside a J-beta primer mix, a sample-barcoded 5' primer served in a second PCR lasting 7 to 11 cycles. In TCRdb, the 5' RACE reads were re-called with MiXCR into one record per CDR3 protein. The sample lists about 930,000 distinct CDR3 sequences; 29% were seen once. Germline assignment: CDR1 SGHRS and CDR2 YFSETQ. Trimming removed 5 bases from V and 4 bases from J; junction bases left unmatched: 7. The length of the CDR3 is 15 residues. The sample was also linked to a second study, of T cells of mothers and their children.

The chain has TRBV5-1 and TRBJ1-4; 8 nucleotides align to TRBD1. Specimen: blood. This sequence originates from a woman aged 40 to 50 in good health. CDR3 DNA sequence: TGCGCCAGCAGTCAGACAGGGGCGATTAATGAAAAACTGTTTTTT. Protein product: CASSQTGAINEKLFF.